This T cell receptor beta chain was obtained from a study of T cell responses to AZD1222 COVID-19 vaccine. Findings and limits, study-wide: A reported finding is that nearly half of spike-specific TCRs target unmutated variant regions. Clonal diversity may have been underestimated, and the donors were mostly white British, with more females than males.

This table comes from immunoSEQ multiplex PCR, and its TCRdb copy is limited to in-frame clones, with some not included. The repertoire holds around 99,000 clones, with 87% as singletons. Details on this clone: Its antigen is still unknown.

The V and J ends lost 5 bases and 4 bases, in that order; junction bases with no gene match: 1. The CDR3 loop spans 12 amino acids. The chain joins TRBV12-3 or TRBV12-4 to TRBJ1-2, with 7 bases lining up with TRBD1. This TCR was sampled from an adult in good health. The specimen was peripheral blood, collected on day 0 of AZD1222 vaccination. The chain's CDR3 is CASSPGGYGYTF. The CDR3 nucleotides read TGTGCCAGCAGTCCAGGGGGCTATGGCTACACCTTC.